Below, 31 T cell receptor beta chains from the same sample are listed, as sequenced in a study of identical twins. TCRdb analysed the 5' RACE reads with MiXCR anew, one entry per CDR3 protein. The sample has roughly 690,000 distinct CDR3 sequences, around 21% seen once; the top ten hold about 4.5%. These data also featured in a second study, about T cells expressing NK-cell markers.

The sample was PBMCs. These receptors originate from a woman aged 18-35 years in good health.

The chain links TRBV29-1 to TRBJ1-1; TRBD1 might be the D (5 bases). This CDR3 contains 10 residues. V gave up 3 bases and J gave up 8 bases, with 7 bases separating them. Germline CDR1 is SQVTM and CDR2 is ANQGSEA. CDR3 amino acids: CSVDTGEAFF. The CDR3 bases are TGCAGCGTTGATACAGGAGAAGCTTTCTTT.

V usage is TRBV7-6 and J usage is TRBJ2-5, with D perhaps TRBD2 (7 bases). V lost 5 bases and J lost 4, with 8 bases in between. This CDR3 is built from 12 residues. CDR1 SGHVS and CDR2 FNYEAQ come from the germline V gene. Here the CDR3 DNA reads TGTGCCAGCAGCCGGGGGGCAGAGACCCAGTACTTC. Protein product: CASSRGAETQYF.

The chain recombines TRBV6-1 with TRBJ2-1; 8 positions match TRBD2. CDR3 length: 15 residues. Trimming at V came to 6 bases and at J to 3 bases, leaving 7 bases not matched to a gene. Germline CDR1 reads MNHNS; CDR2 reads SASEGT. The CDR3 loop is CASSRSGAVYNEQFF. CDR3 DNA sequence: TGTGCCAGCAGCCGTAGCGGGGCAGTCTACAATGAGCAGTTCTTC.

The chain recombines TRBV29-1 with TRBJ2-7; TRBD2 is a possible D gene (7 bases). This CDR3 is 15 amino acids long. The germline V and J ends were trimmed by 7 bases and 2 bases, with 21 bases remaining between them. Germline V gene data show CDR1 as SQVTM and CDR2 as ANQGSEA. The CDR3 sequence: CSAGTFKGGAYEQYF. The CDR3 DNA reads TGCAGCGCTGGGACCTTTAAGGGGGGGGCCTACGAGCAGTACTTC.

This clonotype has just a few counts. The chain combines TRBV15 with TRBJ1-2; unclear D gene. Germline values: CDR1 LNHNV, CDR2 YYDKDF (reference sequence). The CDR3 length is 12 residues. Trimming shortened V by 0 bases and J by 5 bases, and 4 bases separated the two germline ends. CDR3 nucleotide sequence: TGTGCCACCAGCAGAGATATGTATGGCTACACCTTC. Amino acid sequence: CATSRDMYGYTF.

V usage is TRBV7-9 and J usage is TRBJ2-4; D perhaps matches TRBD1 (5 bases). Trimming stripped 1 base from V and 8 bases from J, with 12 bases between. The CDR3 loop spans 14 amino acids. Germline loops: CDR1 SEHNR, CDR2 FQNEAQ (reference sequence). This chain's CDR3 is CASSLGGNVDIQYF. CDR3 nucleotides: TGTGCCAGCAGCTTAGGGGGCAATGTGGACATTCAGTACTTC. Supplemented by reference TRBV7-9 and TRBJ2-4, the full variable domain reads DTGVSQNPRHKITKRGQNVTFRCDPISEHNRLYWYRQTLGQGPEFLTYFQNEAQLEKSRLLSDRFSAERPKGSFSTLEIQRTEQGDSAMYLCASSLGGNVDIQYFGAGTRLSVL.

The chain employs TRBV12-3 or TRBV12-4 and TRBJ1-1, with D possibly TRBD1 on 5 matching bases. The ends were cut back, 4 bases at V and 4 bases at J, with 13 bases in the middle. The CDR3 has 14 amino acids. DNA of the CDR3: TGTGCCAGCAGTTCCCGACCGGGACTCACTGAAGCTTTCTTT. It encodes CASSSRPGLTEAFF.

The CDR3 protein is CSARDPGAGSPLHF. CDR3 coding DNA: TGCAGTGCTAGAGATCCAGGAGCGGGTTCACCCCTCCACTTT. The genes are TRBV20-1 and TRBJ1-6; D is ambiguous. V dropped 0 bases and J dropped 9 bases, with 12 bases sitting between them. The CDR3 runs to 14 residues. Germline V gene lookup returns CDR1 DFQATT and CDR2 SNEGSKA (reference sequence).

This clonotype was detected only a few times. This chain's CDR3 is CSSSTAHPTEKLFF. For the CDR3, the DNA is TGCAGCTCCTCCACAGCCCATCCGACAGAAAAACTGTTTTTT. The genes are TRBV20-1 and TRBJ1-4; D not certain. In germline, CDR1 is DFQATT, CDR2 SNEGSKA (reference sequence). CDR3 length equals 14 residues.

V is TRBV7-2 and J is TRBJ2-5; possible D gene TRBD2, 5 bases. Germline V CDR1 and CDR2: SGHTA, FQGNSA. Trimming took off 0 bases at V and 8 bases at J, with 13 bases between the two ends. This CDR3 spans 14 amino acids. The CDR3 DNA reads as TGTGCCAGCAGCTTAGCCGGACTCCACCCCACCCAGTACTTC. Amino acids: CASSLAGLHPTQYF.

The genes are TRBV13 and TRBJ2-1; D might be TRBD1 (6 bases). The length of the CDR3 is 17 residues. Trimming cost V 9 bases and J 0 bases, with 21 bases left between them. Germline lookup yields CDR1 PRHDT and CDR2 FYEKMQ (reference sequence). CDR3 in DNA: TGTGCCAGGAGCCCTGGGGGCGCATGGAGCTCCTACAATGAGCAGTTCTTC. Translating it yields CARSPGGAWSSYNEQFF.

This clonotype was picked up a small number of times. J is TRBJ1-5 and V is TRBV12-3 or TRBV12-4; D uncertain. The ends were cut back, 8 bases at V and 7 bases at J, with 9 bases in the middle. The CDR3 covers 11 residues. This chain's CDR3 is CASGDSQPQHF. In DNA, the CDR3 is TGTGCCAGCGGGGATTCGCAGCCCCAGCATTTT.

This clonotype was seen more than once but under ten times. The genes are TRBV10-3 and TRBJ2-3, with TRBD2 matching 7 bases. With 4 bases clipped from V and 0 bases from J, the junction kept 7 bases outside the gene matches. This CDR3 region has 16 residues. The germline V gene has CDR1 ENHRY and CDR2 SYGVKD. The chain's CDR3 is CAISAGSGSSTDTQYF. The CDR3 DNA sequence: TGTGCCATCAGTGCCGGTAGCGGGTCTAGCACAGATACGCAGTATTTT.

The gene calls are TRBV27 and TRBJ2-7; possible D gene TRBD2, 5 bases. The germline V and J ends were trimmed by 7 bases and 1 base, with 11 bases remaining between them. CDR1 MNHEY and CDR2 SMNVEV come from the germline V gene (reference sequence). The CDR3 runs 13 residues. In nucleotides, the CDR3 is TGTGCCAGCATAGATCGGGAATCCTACGAGCAGTACTTC. This encodes CASIDRESYEQYF.

CDR3 protein: CASSVRLAGNTDTQYF. CDR3 sequence (DNA): TGCGCCAGCAGTGTCCGACTAGCGGGGAACACAGATACGCAGTATTTT. The chain employs TRBV10-2 and TRBJ2-3; 11 nucleotides line up with TRBD2. With 4 bases clipped from V and 2 bases from J, the junction kept 5 bases outside the gene matches. The germline CDR1 and CDR2 sequences are WSHSY and SAAADI. The CDR3 runs 16 residues.

J is TRBJ2-5 and V is TRBV27; weak D call: TRBD2 (5 bases). Germline CDR1 MNHEY, CDR2 SMNVEV (reference sequence). The CDR3 contains 15 residues. Trimming removed 6 bases at V and 0 bases at J, with 14 bases between. The CDR3 DNA reads as TGTGCCAGCAGCCCCAACCTAGCTTACCAAGAGACCCAGTACTTC. Amino acid sequence: CASSPNLAYQETQYF.

This clonotype was seen a handful of times. V and J are TRBV6-1 and TRBJ2-7; either TRBD1 or TRBD2 may fit D (5 bases each). Per germline, CDR1 MNHNS and CDR2 SASEGT. The CDR3 is 17 residues long. Trimming shortened V by 5 bases and J by 1 base, and 21 bases separated the two germline ends. The CDR3 DNA is TGTGCCAGCAGTCCGCGGGTGTTTGGGGGTATGTCCTACGAGCAGTACTTC. The encoded protein is CASSPRVFGGMSYEQYF.

This clonotype was seen only a few times. The genes are TRBV20-1 and TRBJ2-1, with TRBD2 matching over 13 bases. CDR3 length equals 18 residues. In germline, CDR1 is DFQATT, CDR2 SNEGSKA (reference sequence). Trimming removed 4 bases from V and 7 bases from J; junction bases left unmatched: 16. The CDR3 DNA sequence: TGCAGTGCTACGGATCCGACTAGCGGGGGGATCCTTGGGAATGAGCAGTTCTTC. It yields the protein CSATDPTSGGILGNEQFF.

The CDR3 DNA reads as TGCGCCAGCAGCGTACTAGCGGGAGGTCTAACAGATACGCAGTATTTT. This translates into CASSVLAGGLTDTQYF. The rearrangement uses TRBV5-1 and TRBJ2-3; TRBD2 matches 12 bases. Trimming took 4 bases from V and 3 from J; bases not matched to a gene: 6. Germline-derived CDR1 and CDR2 are SGHRS and YFSETQ. The CDR3 runs to 16 residues.

This clonotype was picked up a small number of times. The chain recombines TRBV3-1 with TRBJ2-1, with TRBD2 matching 7 bases. The CDR3 length is 14 residues. Losses at the gene ends were 3 bases for V and 5 bases for J; bases not matched to a gene: 4. The germline V gene has CDR1 LGHDT and CDR2 YNNKEL (reference sequence). The chain's CDR3 is CASSQTGGNNEQFF. The CDR3 DNA sequence: TGTGCCAGCAGCCAGACGGGAGGAAACAATGAGCAGTTCTTC.

This clonotype came up once. The germline gene is not matched at one end of the junction; a read error may be the cause. J is TRBJ2-3 and V is TRBV10-3; D gene unclear. Per the germline V gene, CDR1 is ENHRY and CDR2 is SYGVKD. The CDR3 covers 12 residues. The CDR3 is CTISEVTDTQYF. The CDR3 DNA reads TGTACCATCAGTGAGGTGACAGATACGCAGTATTTT.

This clonotype was counted between two and nine times. The J gene is TRBJ2-1, the V gene TRBV4-3, with 7 bases fitting TRBD1. CDR1 and CDR2 from the germline V gene are LGHNA and YSLEER. V gave up 1 base and J gave up 8 bases; unmatched junction bases: 8. The CDR3 has 15 amino acids. The CDR3 here is CASSQAHRGMDEQFF. The CDR3 DNA reads TGCGCCAGCAGCCAAGCTCACAGGGGCATGGATGAGCAGTTCTTC.

This clonotype was observed many times. This chain links TRBV7-6 with TRBJ2-7; the D gene is possibly TRBD2 (7 bases). The V gene's germline CDR1 is SGHVS and CDR2 FNYEAQ. The germline V and J ends were trimmed by 1 base and 0 bases, with 13 bases remaining between them. The CDR3 runs to 16 residues. CDR3 sequence reads: CASSLEGGGSSYEQYF. As DNA, the CDR3 is TGTGCCAGCAGCTTAGAAGGCGGGGGCAGCTCCTACGAGCAGTACTTC.

This clonotype has a count of ten or more. The rearrangement uses TRBV24-1 and TRBJ2-3, with TRBD2 matching over 9 bases. This CDR3 contains 15 residues. From germline, CDR1 is KGHDR and CDR2 SFDVKD. The V gene end was trimmed by 3 bases and the J gene end by 2 bases; junction bases not matched to a gene: 2. The CDR3 region has the DNA TGTGCCACCAGTGATATAGCGGGAGACACAGATACGCAGTATTTT. Translation: CATSDIAGDTDTQYF.

The V call is TRBV5-1, the J call TRBJ2-5; TRBD1 aligns across 7 bases. The CDR3 has 14 residues. The ends lost 4 bases at V and 5 bases at J; junction bases unmatched: 8. From germline, CDR1 is SGHRS and CDR2 YFSETQ. The CDR3 loop is CASSLDREWETQYF. CDR3 sequence (DNA): TGCGCCAGCAGCCTTGACAGGGAATGGGAGACCCAGTACTTC. Full variable domain (missing parts from reference TRBV5-1 and TRBJ2-5): KAGVTQTPRYLIKTRGQQVTLSCSPISGHRSVSWYQQTPGQGLQFLFEYFSETQRNKGNFPGRFSGRQFSNSRSEMNVSTLELGDSALYLCASSLDREWETQYFGPGTRLLVL.

This clonotype was recorded a few times. The rearrangement joins TRBV12-3 or TRBV12-4 to TRBJ2-7, with 10 bases fitting TRBD2. The V gene end was trimmed by 4 bases and the J gene end by 4 bases; junction bases not matched to a gene: 4. The CDR3 is made up of 14 amino acids. In nucleotides, the CDR3 is TGTGCCAGCAGTTCCAGCGGGAGGGGTTACGAGCAGTACTTC. Its protein is CASSSSGRGYEQYF.

The table lists this clonotype with a few counts. The V and J genes are TRBV12-3 or TRBV12-4 and TRBJ1-2; D is undetermined. This CDR3 contains 15 residues. Trimming removed 5 bases at V and 4 bases at J, with 17 bases between. This CDR3 is CASSTRTGNRYGYTF. In DNA form, the CDR3 reads TGTGCCAGCAGTACCCGGACGGGCAATCGCTATGGCTACACCTTC.

This clonotype was observed a handful of times. The chain carries TRBV15 and TRBJ2-4; D may be TRBD2 (6 bases). The V end was cut by 9 bases, the J end by 3 bases, with 12 bases between. The CDR3 has 13 amino acids. CDR1 is LNHNV, CDR2 YYDKDF, per germline (reference sequence). CDR3 protein: CATSEGFKNIQYF. In nucleotides, the CDR3 is TGTGCCACGTCGGAGGGCTTCAAAAACATTCAGTACTTC.

This clonotype was seen just once. The chain carries TRBV5-1 and TRBJ1-2; the D is unclear. V lost 0 bases to trimming and J lost 0 bases, with 9 bases between them. The CDR3 spans 15 residues. CDR1 is SGHRS, CDR2 YFSETQ, per germline. The CDR3 sequence is CASSLALTPNYGYTF. The CDR3 nucleotides read TGCGCCAGCAGCTTGGCCCTAACTCCTAACTATGGCTACACCTTC.

The chain links TRBV29-1 to TRBJ2-5; D call uncertain. The germline CDR1 and CDR2 sequences are SQVTM and ANQGSEA. Trimming took off 1 base at V and 0 bases at J, with 6 bases between the two ends. The CDR3 extends over 13 amino acids. The DNA for the CDR3 is TGCAGCGTTGAAGGCGACTACCAAGAGACCCAGTACTTC. Protein sequence: CSVEGDYQETQYF.

V and J are TRBV12-3 or TRBV12-4 and TRBJ2-3; D is uncertain. The V end was cut by 1 base, the J end by 0 bases, with 5 bases between. The CDR3 spans 14 residues. In DNA, the CDR3 is TGTGCCAGCAGTTTAGAAGTGAGCACAGATACGCAGTATTTT. Translating it yields CASSLEVSTDTQYF.